Below, one T cell receptor (beta chain) is given with its context. What it recognizes is unknown. The same CDR3 is also encoded by other DNA sequences in this sample. This entry comes from a study of shared clonotypes between healthy human individuals. Study-wide context: A couple of women and a few men aged 18 to 49 made up the donors.

Findings and limits, study-wide: Clonotype sharing among donors likely depends on sequencing depth. Inspection by rarefaction showed sorted-subset sequencing to be incomplete despite large depth.

The donors were all Caucasian adults (living in Nashville, Tennessee). The method was immunoSEQ multiplex PCR; TCRdb's version includes in-frame clones alone and lacks a portion of them. The table includes approximately 2.1 million clones, 93% detected once. This CDR3 has 15 amino acids. The ends lost 1 base at V and 0 bases at J; junction bases unmatched: 2. In germline, CDR1 is MDHEN, CDR2 SYDVKM. The chain employs TRBV28 and TRBJ2-7; TRBD2 matches at 8 bases. This TCR came from a young man in good health. Some clones in this sample may be carry-over from other donors' samples. The sample taken for sequencing was naive CD4+ T cells from PBMCs. Described subset: CD45RA+ positively selected. The CDR3 loop is CASSLSGGSSYEQYF. In DNA, the CDR3 is TGTGCCAGCAGTTTATCGGGGGGGAGCTCCTACGAGCAGTACTTC.